This T cell receptor beta chain was sequenced in a study of chemoradiotherapy in HPV16-positive cancers. Across the study: Candidate HPV-specific T-cell clones and common TCR motifs came from functional assays in a couple of HPV16-positive patients. General study results and limits: Candidate HPV-specific clones and E7-related TCR motifs grew in tumor during treatment. HPV-responsive T-cell expansion during chemoradiotherapy was linked to improved recurrence-free survival in HPV16-positive patients. HPV-specific T cells were functionally defined from only a couple of HPV16-positive patients.

CDR1 and CDR2 (germline): SGDLS, YYNGEE. The length of the CDR3 is 15 residues. The V and J ends lost 0 bases and 2 bases respectively, with 11 bases between them. Only in-frame clones appear in the TCRdb table, and some are missing; sequencing was by immunoSEQ multiplex PCR. The sample has about 14,000 clones; roughly nine tenths are singletons. This clone is a singleton in its sample. The target antigen is unknown. The sequence was collected from a human donor with HPV-associated anogenital cancer. The V call is TRBV9, the J call TRBJ1-1, with D perhaps TRBD1 (6 bases). The sequenced sample was tumor tissue, obtained from a patient who underwent chemoradiotherapy. The CDR3 sequence is CASSVVLGANTEAFF. The DNA of the CDR3 is TGTGCCAGCAGCGTAGTTCTGGGGGCAAACACTGAAGCTTTCTTT.